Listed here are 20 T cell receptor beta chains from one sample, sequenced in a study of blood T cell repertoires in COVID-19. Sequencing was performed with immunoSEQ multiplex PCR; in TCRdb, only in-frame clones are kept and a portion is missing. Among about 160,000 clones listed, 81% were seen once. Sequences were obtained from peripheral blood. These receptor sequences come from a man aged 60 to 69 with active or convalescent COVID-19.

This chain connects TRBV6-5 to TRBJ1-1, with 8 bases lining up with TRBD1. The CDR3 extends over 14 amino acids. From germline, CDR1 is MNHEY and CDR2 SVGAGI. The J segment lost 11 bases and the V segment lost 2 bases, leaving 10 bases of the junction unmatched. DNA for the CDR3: TGTGCCAGCAGTTACCCAGGACAGGGTTCTAGGGCTTTCTTT. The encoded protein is CASSYPGQGSRAFF.

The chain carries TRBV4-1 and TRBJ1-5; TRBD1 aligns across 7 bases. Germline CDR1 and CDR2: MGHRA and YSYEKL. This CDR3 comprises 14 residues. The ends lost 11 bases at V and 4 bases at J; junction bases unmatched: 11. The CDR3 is CAWTGTEMNQPQHF. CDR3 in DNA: TGCGCCTGGACCGGGACAGAAATGAATCAGCCCCAGCATTTT.

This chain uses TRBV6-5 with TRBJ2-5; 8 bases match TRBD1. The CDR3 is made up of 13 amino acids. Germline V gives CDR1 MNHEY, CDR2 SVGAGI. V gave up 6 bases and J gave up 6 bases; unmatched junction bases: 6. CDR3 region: CASSSGGEQTQYF. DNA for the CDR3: TGTGCCAGCAGCTCAGGGGGCGAACAGACCCAGTACTTC.

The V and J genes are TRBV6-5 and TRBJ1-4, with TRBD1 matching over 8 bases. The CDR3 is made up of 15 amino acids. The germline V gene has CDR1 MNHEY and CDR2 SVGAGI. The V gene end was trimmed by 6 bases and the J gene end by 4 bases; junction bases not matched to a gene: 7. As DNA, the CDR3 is TGTGCCAGCAGCGACAGGACAGGGCTTAATGAAAAACTGTTTTTT. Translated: CASSDRTGLNEKLFF.

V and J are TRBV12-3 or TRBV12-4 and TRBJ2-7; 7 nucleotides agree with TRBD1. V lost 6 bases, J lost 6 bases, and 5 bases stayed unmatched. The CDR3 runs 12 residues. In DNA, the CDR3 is TGTGCCAGCAGGCAGGGGGTTAGCGAGCAGTACTTC. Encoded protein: CASRQGVSEQYF.

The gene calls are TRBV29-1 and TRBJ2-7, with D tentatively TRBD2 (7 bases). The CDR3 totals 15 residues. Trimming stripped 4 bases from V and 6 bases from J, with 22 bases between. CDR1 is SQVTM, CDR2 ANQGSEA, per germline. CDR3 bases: TGCAGCGTTGTCTACTTTGGCGGGCGGGGGCGCGAGCAGTACTTC. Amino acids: CSVVYFGGRGREQYF.

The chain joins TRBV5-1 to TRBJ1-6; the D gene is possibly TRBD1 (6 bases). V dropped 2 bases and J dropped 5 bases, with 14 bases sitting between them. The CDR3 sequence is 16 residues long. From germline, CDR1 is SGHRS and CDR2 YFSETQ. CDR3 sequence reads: CASSLGVGGNNSPLHF. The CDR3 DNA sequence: TGCGCCAGCAGCTTAGGGGTTGGGGGCAATAATTCACCCCTCCACTTT.

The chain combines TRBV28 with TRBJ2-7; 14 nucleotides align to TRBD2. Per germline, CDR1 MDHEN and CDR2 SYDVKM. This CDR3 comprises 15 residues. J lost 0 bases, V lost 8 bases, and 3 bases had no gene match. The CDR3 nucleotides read TGTGCCAGCGGGACTAGCGGGGGAAGCTCCTACGAGCAGTACTTC. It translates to CASGTSGGSSYEQYF.

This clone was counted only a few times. Here the CDR3 DNA reads TGTGCCAGCAGTGACCCACAGGACAGCTCCTATAATTCACCCCTCCACTTT. Its translation is CASSDPQDSSYNSPLHF. The chain combines TRBV6-4 with TRBJ1-6, with D perhaps matching TRBD1 (6 bases). This CDR3 comprises 17 residues. Germline V gives CDR1 MRHNA, CDR2 SNTAGT. Trimming stripped 2 bases from V and 0 bases from J, with 11 bases between.

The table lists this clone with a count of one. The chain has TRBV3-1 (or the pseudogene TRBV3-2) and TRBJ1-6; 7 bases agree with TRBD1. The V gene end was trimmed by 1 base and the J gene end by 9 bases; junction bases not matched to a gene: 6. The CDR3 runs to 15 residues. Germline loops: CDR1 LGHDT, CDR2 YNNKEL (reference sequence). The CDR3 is CASSQAGGRGSPLHF. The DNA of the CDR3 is TGTGCCAGCAGCCAAGCAGGGGGTCGGGGTTCACCCCTCCACTTT.

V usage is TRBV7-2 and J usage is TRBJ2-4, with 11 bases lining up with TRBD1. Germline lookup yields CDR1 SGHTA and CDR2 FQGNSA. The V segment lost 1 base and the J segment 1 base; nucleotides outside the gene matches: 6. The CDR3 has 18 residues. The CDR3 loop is CASSLGTGGVPAKNIQYF. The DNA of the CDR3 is TGTGCCAGCAGCTTAGGGACAGGGGGCGTTCCCGCCAAAAACATTCAGTACTTC.

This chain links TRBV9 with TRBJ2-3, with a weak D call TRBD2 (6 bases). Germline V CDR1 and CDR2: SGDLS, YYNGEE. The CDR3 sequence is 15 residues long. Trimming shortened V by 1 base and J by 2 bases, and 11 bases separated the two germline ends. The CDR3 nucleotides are TGTGCCAGCAGCGTATTAGCGGACTCCACAGATACGCAGTATTTT. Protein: CASSVLADSTDTQYF.

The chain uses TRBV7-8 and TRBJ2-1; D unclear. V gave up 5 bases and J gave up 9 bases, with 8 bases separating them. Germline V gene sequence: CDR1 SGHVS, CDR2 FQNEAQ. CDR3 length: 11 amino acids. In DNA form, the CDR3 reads TGTGCCAGCAGCCTTTCGAGTGAGCAGTTCTTC. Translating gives CASSLSSEQFF.

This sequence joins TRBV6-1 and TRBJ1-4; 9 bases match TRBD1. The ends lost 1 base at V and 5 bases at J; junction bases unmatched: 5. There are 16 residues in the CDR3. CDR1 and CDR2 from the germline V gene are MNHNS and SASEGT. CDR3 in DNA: TGTGCCAGCAGTGAAGGGACAGGGGCGATGAATGAAAAACTGTTTTTT. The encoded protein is CASSEGTGAMNEKLFF.

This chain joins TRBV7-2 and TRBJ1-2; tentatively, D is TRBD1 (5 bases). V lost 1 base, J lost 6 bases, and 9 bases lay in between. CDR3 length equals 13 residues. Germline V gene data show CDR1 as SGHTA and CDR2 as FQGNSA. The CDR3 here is CASSLGQGDGYTF. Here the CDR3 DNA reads TGTGCCAGCAGCTTAGGTCAGGGCGATGGCTACACCTTC. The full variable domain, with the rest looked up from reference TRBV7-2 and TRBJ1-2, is GAGVSQSPSNKVTEKGKDVELRCDPISGHTALYWYRQSLGQGLEFLIYFQGNSAPDKSGLPSDRFSAERTGGSVSTLTIQRTQQEDSAVYLCASSLGQGDGYTFGSGTRLTVV.

The CDR3 DNA reads as TGCGCCAGCAGCCAAGGGTATCTGAGTAGCGGGGGGGCCAAAAACATTCAGTACTTC. Translating it yields CASSQGYLSSGGAKNIQYF. The genes are TRBV4-1 and TRBJ2-4; 10 nucleotides match TRBD2. CDR1 MGHRA and CDR2 YSYEKL come from the germline V gene. The length of the CDR3 is 19 residues. Unmatched junction bases numbered 10, after V lost 1 base and J lost 1 base.

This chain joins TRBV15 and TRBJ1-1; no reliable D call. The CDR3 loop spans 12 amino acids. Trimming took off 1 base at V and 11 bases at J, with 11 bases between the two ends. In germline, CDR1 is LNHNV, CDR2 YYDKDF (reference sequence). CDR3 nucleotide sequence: TGTGCCACCAGCAGAGCTGACGGAGGGGCTTTCTTT. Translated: CATSRADGGAFF.

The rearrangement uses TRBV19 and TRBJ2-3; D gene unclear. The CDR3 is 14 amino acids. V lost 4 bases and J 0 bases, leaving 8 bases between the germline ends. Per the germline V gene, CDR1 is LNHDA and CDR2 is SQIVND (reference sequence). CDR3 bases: TGTGCCAGTAGTACTACAGTGAGCACAGATACGCAGTATTTT. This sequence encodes CASSTTVSTDTQYF. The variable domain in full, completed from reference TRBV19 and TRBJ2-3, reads DGGITQSPKYLFRKEGQNVTLSCEQNLNHDAMYWYRQDPGQGLRLIYYSQIVNDFQKGDIAEGYSVSREKKESFPLTVTSAQKNPTAFYLCASSTTVSTDTQYFGPGTRLTVL.

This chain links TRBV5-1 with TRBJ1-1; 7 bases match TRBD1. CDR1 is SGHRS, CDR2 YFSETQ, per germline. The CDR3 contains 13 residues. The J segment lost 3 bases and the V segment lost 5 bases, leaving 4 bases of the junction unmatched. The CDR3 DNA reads TGCGCCAGCAGTTCAACAGGGGACACTGAAGCTTTCTTT. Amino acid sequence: CASSSTGDTEAFF.

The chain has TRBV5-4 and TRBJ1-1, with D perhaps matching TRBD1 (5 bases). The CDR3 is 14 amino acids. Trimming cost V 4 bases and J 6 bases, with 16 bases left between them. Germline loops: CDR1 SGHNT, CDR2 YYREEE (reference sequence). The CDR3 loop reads CASSPGGEAPEAFF. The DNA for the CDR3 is TGTGCCAGCAGCCCGGGGGGGGAGGCCCCTGAAGCTTTCTTT.